This TCR beta chain was retrieved from a study of T cells expressing NK-cell markers. Findings and caveats of the study: The study found dominant NKG2C+ clonotypes at roughly 1.0-7.5% of CD8+ T cells in five or six donors. There were a few donors in whom these clonotypes also led the CD3+CD56-NKG2C+ fraction.

Researchers built TCR beta cDNA using 5'RACE template switching with UMIs. From its re-call of the 5' RACE reads, TCRdb lists each CDR3 protein once, without DNA. This sample's table has some 150,000 distinct CDR3 sequences. The CDR3 consists of 15 residues. Points on this clonotype: Its antigen is undetermined.

Sequenced: blood T cells: a sorted CD56 or NKG2C T cell subset, CD4+ or CD8+ T cells, or bulk PBMC T cells (not recorded which). The chain employs TRBV21-1 and TRBJ2-1; the TCRdb call, TRBD2, lacks DNA for checking. TRBV21-1 is a pseudogene. This sequence originates from a man between 18 and 29 years old in good health. The CDR3 loop reads CASIQLAFSYNEQFF.